The clone carrying this T cell receptor beta chain appeared a single time. The sample comes from a study of blood T cell repertoires in COVID-19. The repertoire was sequenced with immunoSEQ multiplex PCR; TCRdb's copy has only in-frame clones and lacks some. The table has more than 95,000 clones, over 80% seen once; the top ten hold 18%. The CDR3 has 13 residues. Looked up from germline, CDR1 is MNHEY and CDR2 is SVGEGT. V was shortened by 5 bases and J by 7 bases, with 12 bases between the two germline ends. Sample: peripheral blood. The TCR originated in a man aged 80 or over with acute or convalescent COVID-19. This chain links TRBV6-2 or TRBV6-3 with TRBJ1-5; the D gene is possibly TRBD1 (6 bases). CDR3 loop: CASSAGGGQPQHF. CDR3 nucleotides: TGTGCCAGCAGTGCTGGGGGCGGCCAGCCCCAGCATTTT.